This TCR beta chain stems from a study of shared clonotypes between healthy human individuals. Clones were read by immunoSEQ multiplex PCR, and TCRdb kept only the in-frame ones, dropping some. The repertoire holds 1,500,000 or so clones, 97% to 99% seen once, with under 0.45% in the top ten. The material sequenced was naive CD4+ T cells sorted from blood. Subset described: CD45RA+ positively selected. This TCR was sampled from a man under 40 in good health.

CDR3 in amino acids: CASSWARGQETQYF. The CDR3 nucleotides are TGTGCCAGTAGCTGGGCAAGGGGGCAGGAGACCCAGTACTTC. The rearrangement joins TRBV19 to TRBJ2-5, with 7 bases that match TRBD1. CDR1 is LNHDA, CDR2 SQIVND, per germline (reference sequence). This CDR3 region has 14 residues. V was pared by 6 bases and J by 5 bases, with 9 bases of the junction left unmatched.